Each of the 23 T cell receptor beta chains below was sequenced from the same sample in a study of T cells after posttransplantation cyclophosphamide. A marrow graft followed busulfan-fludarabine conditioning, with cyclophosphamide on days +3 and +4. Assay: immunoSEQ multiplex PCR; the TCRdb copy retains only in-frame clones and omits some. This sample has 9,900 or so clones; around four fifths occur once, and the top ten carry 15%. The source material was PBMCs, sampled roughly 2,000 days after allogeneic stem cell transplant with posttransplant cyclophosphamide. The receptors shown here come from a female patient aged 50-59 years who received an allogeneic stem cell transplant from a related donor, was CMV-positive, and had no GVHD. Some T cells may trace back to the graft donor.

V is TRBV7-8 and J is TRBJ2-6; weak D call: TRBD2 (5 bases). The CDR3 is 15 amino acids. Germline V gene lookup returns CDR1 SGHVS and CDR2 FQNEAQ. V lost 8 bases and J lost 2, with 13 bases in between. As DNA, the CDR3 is TGTGCCAGCCTTGTCGTGAGGGCTGGGGCCAACGTCCTGACTTTC. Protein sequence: CASLVVRAGANVLTF.

CDR3 DNA: TGTGCCAGCAGCTTAGACCGGACAGCCCCGTCTTACAATGAGCAGTTCTTC. It is translated as CASSLDRTAPSYNEQFF. The genes are TRBV13 and TRBJ2-1; tentative D call: TRBD1 (6 bases). Trimming took off 1 base at V and 4 bases at J, with 17 bases between the two ends. In germline, CDR1 is PRHDT, CDR2 FYEKMQ (reference sequence). CDR3 length equals 17 residues.

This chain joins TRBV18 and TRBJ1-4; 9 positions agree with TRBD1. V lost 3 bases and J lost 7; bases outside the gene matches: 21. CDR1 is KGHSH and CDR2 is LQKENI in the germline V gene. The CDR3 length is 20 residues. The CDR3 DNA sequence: TGTGCCAGCTCACCTCAGAGCTCGCTGGACAGGGGTGAACGGTCTGAAAAACTGTTTTTT. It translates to CASSPQSSLDRGERSEKLFF.

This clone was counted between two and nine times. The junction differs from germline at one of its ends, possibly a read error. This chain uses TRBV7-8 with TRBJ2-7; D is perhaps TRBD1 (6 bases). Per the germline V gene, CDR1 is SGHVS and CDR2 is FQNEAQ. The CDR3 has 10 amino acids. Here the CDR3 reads CATTSRGTDF. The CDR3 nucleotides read TGTGCCACCACCTCGAGGGGGACCGACTTC.

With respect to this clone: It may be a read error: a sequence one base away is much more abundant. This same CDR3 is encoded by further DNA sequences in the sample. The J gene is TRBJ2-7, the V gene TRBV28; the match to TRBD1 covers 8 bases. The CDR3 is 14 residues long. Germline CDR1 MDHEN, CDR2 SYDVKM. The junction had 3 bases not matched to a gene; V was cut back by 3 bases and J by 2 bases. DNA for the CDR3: TGTGCCAGCAGTTTTGGACAGGGCCCCTACGAGCAGTACTTC. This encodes CASSFGQGPYEQYF.

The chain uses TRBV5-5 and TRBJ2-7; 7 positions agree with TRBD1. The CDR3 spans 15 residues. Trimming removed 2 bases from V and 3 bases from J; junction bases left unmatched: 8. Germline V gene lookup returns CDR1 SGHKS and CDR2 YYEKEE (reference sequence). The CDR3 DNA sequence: TGTGCCAGCAGCTTCGAGTGGACAGGTAACTACGAGCAGTACTTC. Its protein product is CASSFEWTGNYEQYF. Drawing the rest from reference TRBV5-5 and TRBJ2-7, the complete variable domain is DAGVTQSPTHLIKTRGQQVTLRCSPISGHKSVSWYQQVLGQGPQFIFQYYEKEERGRGNFPDRFSARQFPNYSSELNVNALLLGDSALYLCASSFEWTGNYEQYFGPGTRLTVT.

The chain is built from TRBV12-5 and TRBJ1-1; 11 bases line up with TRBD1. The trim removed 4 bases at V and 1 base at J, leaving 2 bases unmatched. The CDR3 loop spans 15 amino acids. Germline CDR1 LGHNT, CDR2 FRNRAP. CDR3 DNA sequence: TGTGCTAGTGGTTCGGGACAGGGGGGGAACACTGAAGCTTTCTTT. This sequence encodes CASGSGQGGNTEAFF.

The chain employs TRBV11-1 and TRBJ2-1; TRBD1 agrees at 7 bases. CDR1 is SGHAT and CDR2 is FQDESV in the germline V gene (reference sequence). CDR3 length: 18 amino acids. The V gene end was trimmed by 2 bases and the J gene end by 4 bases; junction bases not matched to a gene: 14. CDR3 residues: CASSLYAHQGEIYNEQFF. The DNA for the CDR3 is TGTGCCAGCAGCTTATATGCCCATCAGGGGGAGATTTACAATGAGCAGTTCTTC. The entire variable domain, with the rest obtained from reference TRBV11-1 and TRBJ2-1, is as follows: EAEVAQSPRYKITEKSQAVAFWCDPISGHATLYWYRQILGQGPELLVQFQDESVVDDSQLPKDRFSAERLKGVDSTLKIQPAELGDSAMYLCASSLYAHQGEIYNEQFFGPGTRLTVL.

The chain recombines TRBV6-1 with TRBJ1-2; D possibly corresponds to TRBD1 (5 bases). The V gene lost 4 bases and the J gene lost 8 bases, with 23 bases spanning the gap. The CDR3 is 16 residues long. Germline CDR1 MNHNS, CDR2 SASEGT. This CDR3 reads CASSAQVVGGTRGYTF. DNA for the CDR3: TGTGCCAGCAGTGCCCAGGTTGTGGGGGGTACTAGGGGCTACACCTTC.

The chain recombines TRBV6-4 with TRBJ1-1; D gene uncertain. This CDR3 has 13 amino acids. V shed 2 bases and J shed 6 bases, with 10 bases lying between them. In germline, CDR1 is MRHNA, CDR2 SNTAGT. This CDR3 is CASSDGLISEAFF. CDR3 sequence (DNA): TGTGCCAGCAGTGACGGCCTGATTTCTGAAGCTTTCTTT.

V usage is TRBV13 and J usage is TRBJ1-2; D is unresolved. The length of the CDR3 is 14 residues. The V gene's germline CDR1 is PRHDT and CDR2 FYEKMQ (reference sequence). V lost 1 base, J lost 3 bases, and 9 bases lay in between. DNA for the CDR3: TGTGCCAGCAGCTTAGTTGGGAGTCACTATGGCTACACCTTC. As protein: CASSLVGSHYGYTF.

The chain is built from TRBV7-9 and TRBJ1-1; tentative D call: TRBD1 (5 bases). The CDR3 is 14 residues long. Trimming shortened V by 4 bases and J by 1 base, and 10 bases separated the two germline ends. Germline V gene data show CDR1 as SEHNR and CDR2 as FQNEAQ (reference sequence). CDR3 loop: CASSSMGGNTEAFF. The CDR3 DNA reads TGTGCCAGCAGCTCAATGGGGGGGAACACTGAAGCTTTCTTT.

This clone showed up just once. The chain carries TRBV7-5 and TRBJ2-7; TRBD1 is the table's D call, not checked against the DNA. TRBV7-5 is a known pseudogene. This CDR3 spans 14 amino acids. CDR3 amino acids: CARSIGTGPSEQYF. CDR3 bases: TGTGCCAGAAGCATCGGGACAGGCCCCTCCGAGCAGTACTTC.

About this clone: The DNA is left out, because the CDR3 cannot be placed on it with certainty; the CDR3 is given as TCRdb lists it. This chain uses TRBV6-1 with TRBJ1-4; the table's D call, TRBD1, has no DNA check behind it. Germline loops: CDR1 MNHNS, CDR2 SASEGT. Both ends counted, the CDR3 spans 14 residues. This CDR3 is CASSERFAKGILFF.

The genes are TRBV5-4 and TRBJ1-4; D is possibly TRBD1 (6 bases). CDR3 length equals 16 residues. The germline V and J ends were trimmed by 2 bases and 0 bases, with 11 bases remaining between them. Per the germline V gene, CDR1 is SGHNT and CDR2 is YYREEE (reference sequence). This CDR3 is CASSLVQGSTNEKLFF. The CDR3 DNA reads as TGTGCCAGCAGCTTAGTACAGGGTTCAACTAATGAAAAACTGTTTTTT.

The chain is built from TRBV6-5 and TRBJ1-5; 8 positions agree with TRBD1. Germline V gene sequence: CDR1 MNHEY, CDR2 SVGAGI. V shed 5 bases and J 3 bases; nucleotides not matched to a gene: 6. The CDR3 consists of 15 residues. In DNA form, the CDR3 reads TGTGCCAGCAGTCATCGGACAGGGCACAATCAGCCCCAGCATTTT. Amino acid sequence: CASSHRTGHNQPQHF.

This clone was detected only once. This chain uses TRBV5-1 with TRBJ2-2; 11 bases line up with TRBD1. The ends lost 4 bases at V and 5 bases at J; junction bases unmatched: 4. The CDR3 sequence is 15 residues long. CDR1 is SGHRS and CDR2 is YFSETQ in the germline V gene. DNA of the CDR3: TGCGCCAGCAGCACAGGGACAGGGGGAACCGGGGAGCTGTTTTTT. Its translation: CASSTGTGGTGELFF.

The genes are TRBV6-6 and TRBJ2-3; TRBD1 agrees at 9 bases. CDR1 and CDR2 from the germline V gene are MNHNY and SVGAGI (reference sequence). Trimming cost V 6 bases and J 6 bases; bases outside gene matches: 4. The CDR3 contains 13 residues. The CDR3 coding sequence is TGTGCCAGCAGGGGACAGGGTAAGGATACGCAGTATTTT. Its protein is CASRGQGKDTQYF.

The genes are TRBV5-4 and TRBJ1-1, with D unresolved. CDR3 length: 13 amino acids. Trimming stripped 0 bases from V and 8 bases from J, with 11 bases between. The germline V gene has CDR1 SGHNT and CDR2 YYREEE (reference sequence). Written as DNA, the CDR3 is TGTGCCAGCAGCTTGGCCGTGGAGGAAGAAGCTTTCTTT. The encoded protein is CASSLAVEEEAFF.

This CDR3 reads CASSGGQGAFYGYTF. As DNA, the CDR3 is TGCGCCAGCAGCGGGGGACAGGGGGCTTTCTATGGCTACACCTTC. V gene TRBV5-1 combines with J gene TRBJ1-2; 12 positions match TRBD1. CDR1 SGHRS and CDR2 YFSETQ come from the germline V gene. Unmatched junction bases numbered 5, after V lost 4 bases and J lost 4 bases. The CDR3 loop spans 15 amino acids.

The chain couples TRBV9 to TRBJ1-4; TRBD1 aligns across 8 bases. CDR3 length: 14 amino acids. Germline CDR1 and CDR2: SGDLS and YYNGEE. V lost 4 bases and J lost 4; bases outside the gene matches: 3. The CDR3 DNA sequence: TGTGCCAGCAGCCCGACAGGGGTTAATGAAAAACTGTTTTTT. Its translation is CASSPTGVNEKLFF.

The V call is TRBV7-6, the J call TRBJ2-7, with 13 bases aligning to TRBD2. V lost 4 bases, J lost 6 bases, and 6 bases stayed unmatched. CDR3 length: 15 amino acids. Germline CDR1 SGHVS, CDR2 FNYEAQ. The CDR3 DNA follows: TGTGCCAGCAGCTCGTCGGGACTAGCGGGATCCGAGCAGTACTTC. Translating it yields CASSSSGLAGSEQYF.

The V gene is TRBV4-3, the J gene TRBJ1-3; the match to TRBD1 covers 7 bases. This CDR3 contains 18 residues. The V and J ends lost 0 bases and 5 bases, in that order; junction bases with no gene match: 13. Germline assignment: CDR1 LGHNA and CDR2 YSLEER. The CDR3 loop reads CASSQELVSDRTRNTIYF. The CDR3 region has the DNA TGCGCCAGCAGCCAAGAACTCGTGTCGGACAGGACTAGAAACACCATATATTTT.